The sequence of this T cell receptor (beta chain) was determined in a study of blood T cell repertoires in COVID-19 (TCRdb year 2020). Looking at the study overall: The collaborator samples originated in the United States, Italy and Spain and spanned the acute and convalescent phases of COVID-19. The prospective study material was composed of cDNA or gDNA derived from T cells, B-cell-depleted T cells, or PBMCs. Deeply sampled blood TCRbeta repertoires from subjects exposed to, actively infected with, or recovered from COVID-19 were included in the dataset. The repertoires were released in a freely available public database intended as a resource for research on the immune response to SARS-CoV-2. Samples came from the ongoing ImmuneRACE study (first 160 participants) plus 1,254 subjects from 6 global collaborators. The sample metadata nearly always contained a de-identified subject ID, COVID-19 status, age in years and sex. HLA class I and class II types, where available, came from metadata supplied by the sample provider rather than from assay-based typing.

As regards this clone: Its antigen is still unknown. No base quality values were provided; no much bigger clone lies one nucleotide off.

TCRbeta CDR3 regions were amplified from genomic DNA using the immunoSEQ Assay, a bias-controlled multiplex PCR. The authors processed their data as follows. The number of nucleated cells in each sample was estimated from the amplification of reference gene primers within the assay. To quantify the absolute abundance of each unique TCRbeta CDR3 rearrangement, sequence reads were collapsed and filtered. Productive Simpson clonality was computed per sample as the square root of Simpson's diversity index over productive rearrangements. TCRdb obtained this table from immuneACCESS and retained in-frame rearrangements with V and J assigned. These tables miss some clones; where compared with another copy, unresolved V genes account for less than half of the shortfall, and the remainder is unexplained. D and trimming come from the DNA, and the V and J calls and clone size come from that table. This sample holds approximately 360,000 clones; around nine tenths were observed only once. The ten largest clonotypes hold 0.95% to 1% of the sample.

CDR1 is given as SGHKS and CDR2 as YYEKEE, both from the germline V gene (reference sequence). V is clipped by 0 bases and J by 6 bases, and the sequence between their germline boundaries is 7 bases long. Reading from cysteine to phenylalanine, the CDR3 counts 12 amino acids. Only the CDR3 part of the read is kept: 36 bases, read in frame from the first base. Enrolling through a virtual design, the prospective study's participants ranged in age from about 18 to 89 years and lived across 24 United States geographic areas. Cohort assignment in the prospective study relied on participant-reported clinical history from a screening survey and a study questionnaire. Mobile phlebotomists in the prospective study collected whole blood, serum and a nasopharyngeal or oropharyngeal swab from every participant. Participants in the prospective study had the option to provide additional blood draws and questionnaires over an approximately two-month period. Prospective study blood samples were shipped either frozen or at room temperature before DNA extraction.

The paper as a whole reports these results and caveats: The amount of clinical and demographic metadata varied by source and participant and was provided uncurated.

The chain uses TRBV5-5 and TRBJ2-7; confidence is insufficient to name the D gene. Sequencing was carried out using PBMCs or T cells enriched from blood (not recorded which). The source of this sequence is a woman under 40 with acute COVID-19. The nucleotide sequence is given as TGTGCCAGCAGCTTGGTGAGTGTCGAGCAGTACTTC. This codes for CASSLVSVEQYF.